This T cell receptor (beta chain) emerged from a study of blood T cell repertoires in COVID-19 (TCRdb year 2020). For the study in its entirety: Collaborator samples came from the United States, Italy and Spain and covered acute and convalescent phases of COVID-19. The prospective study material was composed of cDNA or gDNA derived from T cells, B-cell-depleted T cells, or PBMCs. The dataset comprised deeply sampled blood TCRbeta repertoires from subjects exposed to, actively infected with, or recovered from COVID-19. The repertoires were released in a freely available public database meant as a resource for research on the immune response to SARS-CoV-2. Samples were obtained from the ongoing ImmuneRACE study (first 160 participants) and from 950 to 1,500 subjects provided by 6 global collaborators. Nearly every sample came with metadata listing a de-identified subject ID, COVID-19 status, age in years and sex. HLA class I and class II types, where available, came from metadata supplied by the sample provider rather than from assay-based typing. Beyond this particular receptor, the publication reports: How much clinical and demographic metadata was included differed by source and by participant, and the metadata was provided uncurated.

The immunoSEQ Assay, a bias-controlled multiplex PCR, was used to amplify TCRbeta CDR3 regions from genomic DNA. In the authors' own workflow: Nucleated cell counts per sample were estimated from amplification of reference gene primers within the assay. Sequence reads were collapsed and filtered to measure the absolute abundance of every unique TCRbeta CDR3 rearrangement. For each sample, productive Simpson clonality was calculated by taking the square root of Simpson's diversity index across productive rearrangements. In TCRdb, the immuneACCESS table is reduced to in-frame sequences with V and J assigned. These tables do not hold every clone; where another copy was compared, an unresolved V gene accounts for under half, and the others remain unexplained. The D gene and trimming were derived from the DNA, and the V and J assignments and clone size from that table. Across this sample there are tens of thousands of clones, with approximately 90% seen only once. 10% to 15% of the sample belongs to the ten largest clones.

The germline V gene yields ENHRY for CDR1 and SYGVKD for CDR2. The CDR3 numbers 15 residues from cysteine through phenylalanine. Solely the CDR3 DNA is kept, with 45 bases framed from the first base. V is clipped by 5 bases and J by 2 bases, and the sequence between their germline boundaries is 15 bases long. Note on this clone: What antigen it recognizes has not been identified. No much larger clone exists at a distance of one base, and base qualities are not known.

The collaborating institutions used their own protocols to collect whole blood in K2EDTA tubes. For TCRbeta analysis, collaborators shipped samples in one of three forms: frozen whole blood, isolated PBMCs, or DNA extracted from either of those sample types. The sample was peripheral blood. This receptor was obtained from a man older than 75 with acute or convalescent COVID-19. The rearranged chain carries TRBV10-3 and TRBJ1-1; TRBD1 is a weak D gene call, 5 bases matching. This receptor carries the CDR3 CAISSWGEANTEAFF. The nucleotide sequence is TGTGCCATCAGTTCCTGGGGGGAGGCCAACACTGAAGCTTTCTTT.